The 24 T cell receptor beta chains below come from one sample, sequenced in a study of cytomegalovirus exposure and HLA in healthy donors. Only in-frame clones appear in the TCRdb table, and some are missing; sequencing was by immunoSEQ multiplex PCR. The sample includes tens of thousands of clones, approximately 93% of them seen just once. Material: PBMCs. These receptors came from a man aged 18 to 29 in good health and CMV-seropositive.

V usage is TRBV7-9 and J usage is TRBJ1-1; unclear D gene. Germline V lookup: CDR1 SEHNR, CDR2 FQNEAQ (reference sequence). Trimming took off 2 bases at V and 2 bases at J, with 21 bases between the two ends. This CDR3 has 18 amino acids. CDR3 protein: CASSLFGGDTPFNTEAFF. The CDR3 bases are TGTGCCAGCAGCTTATTTGGTGGCGACACGCCTTTTAACACTGAAGCTTTCTTT.

Concerning this clone itself: This CDR3 is missing its conserved last phenylalanine or tryptophan, likely due to a read error. It is unclear where the CDR3 begins or ends on the DNA, so no DNA is shown, and the CDR3 is as TCRdb lists it. The chain is built from TRBV15 and TRBJ1-2. Germline lookup yields CDR1 LNHNV and CDR2 YYDKDF (reference sequence). The CDR3 totals 11 residues, both ends included. CDR3: CATSRDRRDSS.

The chain has TRBV5-1 and TRBJ2-7; no firm D call. CDR1 is SGHRS, CDR2 YFSETQ, per germline. This CDR3 has 15 amino acids. V was shortened by 4 bases and J by 0 bases, with 14 bases between the two germline ends. This chain's CDR3 is CASSPSGGPSYEQYF. CDR3 in DNA: TGCGCCAGCAGCCCTTCAGGTGGGCCCTCCTACGAGCAGTACTTC.

This rearrangement joins TRBV18 to TRBJ1-1; 8 bases map to TRBD1. Germline trimming cut 0 bases from V and 5 bases from J; bases unmatched to any gene: 17. The CDR3 is 19 amino acids. Germline V CDR1 and CDR2: KGHSH, LQKENI. The CDR3 protein is CASSPPMGTGGALWTEAFF. The DNA for the CDR3 is TGTGCCAGCTCACCACCGATGGGGACAGGAGGGGCGCTTTGGACTGAAGCTTTCTTT.

This clone was seen more than once but under ten times. The chain recombines TRBV10-1 with TRBJ1-1; D is possibly TRBD1 (6 bases). CDR1 is WNHNN, CDR2 SYGVQD, per germline (reference sequence). V was pared by 3 bases and J by 1 base, with 9 bases between. This CDR3 is 14 amino acids long. CDR3 coding DNA: TGCGCCAGCAGTGACCAGGGGAGGAACACTGAAGCTTTCTTT. Residues: CASSDQGRNTEAFF.

This chain links TRBV7-8 with TRBJ2-7; D might be TRBD1 (5 bases). Trimming left V 2 bases short and J 2 bases short, with 10 bases between. Germline CDR1 and CDR2: SGHVS and FQNEAQ. The CDR3 runs to 14 residues. Here the CDR3 reads CASSLRTRTYEQYF. CDR3 in DNA: TGTGCCAGCAGCTTAAGGACAAGGACCTACGAGCAGTACTTC.

The CDR3 region is CATARGPNEKLFF. The CDR3 DNA sequence: TGTGCCACCGCAAGGGGCCCAAATGAAAAACTGTTTTTT. The chain recombines TRBV15 with TRBJ1-4, with a possible D match to TRBD1 (5 bases). Trimming took off 8 bases at V and 5 bases at J, with 12 bases between the two ends. CDR1 is LNHNV, CDR2 YYDKDF, per germline (reference sequence). The CDR3 loop spans 13 amino acids. Full variable domain (outside the CDR3, taken from reference TRBV15 and TRBJ1-4): DAMVIQNPRYQVTQFGKPVTLSCSQTLNHNVMYWYQQKSSQAPKLLFHYYDKDFNNEADTPDNFQSRRPNTSFCFLDIRSPGLGDTAMYLCATARGPNEKLFFGSGTQLSVL.

The V call is TRBV29-1, the J call TRBJ2-3; tentative D call: TRBD1 (5 bases). Germline values: CDR1 SQVTM, CDR2 ANQGSEA. Trimming cost V 4 bases and J 2 bases, with 16 bases left between them. This CDR3 contains 15 residues. The CDR3 coding sequence is TGCAGCGTTGTCAAGGGGCAGATAGTCACAGATACGCAGTATTTT. Protein sequence: CSVVKGQIVTDTQYF.

This clone was seen once. The V gene is TRBV28, the J gene TRBJ2-7; 10 bases agree with TRBD1. V was pared by 7 bases and J by 4 bases, with 7 bases of the junction left unmatched. This CDR3 spans 14 amino acids. Germline V CDR1 and CDR2: MDHEN, SYDVKM. In nucleotides, the CDR3 is TGTGCCAGCATACCGGGACAGGGGACTTACGAGCAGTACTTC. Its protein is CASIPGQGTYEQYF.

The V gene is TRBV6-1, the J gene TRBJ2-7, with D unclear. V was pared by 2 bases and J by 2 bases, with 16 bases between. The germline V gene has CDR1 MNHNS and CDR2 SASEGT. This CDR3 spans 16 amino acids. The CDR3 bases are TGTGCCAGCAGTGAATGGCTAACGTTGGGCGCCTACGAGCAGTACTTC. It encodes CASSEWLTLGAYEQYF.

J is TRBJ2-3 and V is TRBV7-3; the match to TRBD2 covers 9 bases. J lost 4 bases, V lost 5 bases, and 7 bases had no gene match. From germline, CDR1 is SGHTA and CDR2 FQGTGA. The CDR3 totals 15 residues. CDR3 sequence (DNA): TGTGCCAGCAGCACGCGCGGGGGGGCATCAGATACGCAGTATTTT. Its translation is CASSTRGGASDTQYF.

The chain joins TRBV10-1 to TRBJ2-7, with D possibly matching TRBD1 (6 bases). Deletions cut 3 bases from V and 6 bases from J, with 15 bases between. CDR1 and CDR2 from the germline V gene are WNHNN and SYGVQD (reference sequence). The CDR3 has 14 amino acids. CDR3 loop: CASSEGGPLSEQYF. The DNA for the CDR3 is TGCGCCAGCAGTGAAGGGGGACCCCTAAGCGAGCAGTACTTC.

This clone has only one observation. This chain connects TRBV11-2 to TRBJ2-7, with a tentative D call TRBD1 (6 bases). The germline V gene encodes CDR1 SGHAT and CDR2 FQNNGV. The CDR3 contains 11 residues. V was pared by 5 bases and J by 7 bases, with 9 bases between. The CDR3: CASSVQGEQYF. The CDR3, as DNA: TGTGCCAGCAGCGTACAGGGAGAGCAGTACTTC.

In this sample, this clone turned up once. V is TRBV5-1 and J is TRBJ2-5, with 12 bases fitting TRBD2. The CDR3 has 17 residues. V dropped 4 bases and J dropped 5; count of bases not matched to a gene: 12. CDR1 SGHRS and CDR2 YFSETQ come from the germline V gene. In DNA, the CDR3 is TGCGCCAGCAGCAGCGGGACTAGCGGGCGCCTGACGGAGACCCAGTACTTC. It translates to CASSSGTSGRLTETQYF.

V usage is TRBV5-1 and J usage is TRBJ2-7; TRBD2 might be the D (6 bases). The CDR3 has 14 amino acids. V was pared by 3 bases and J by 2 bases, with 12 bases between. Germline V CDR1 and CDR2: SGHRS, YFSETQ. Written as DNA, the CDR3 is TGCGCCAGCAGCTCGGAGGGTTTCCCCTACGAGCAGTACTTC. This encodes CASSSEGFPYEQYF.

The chain links TRBV5-4 to TRBJ1-2, with D unresolved. The CDR3 extends over 14 amino acids. V lost 0 bases, J lost 2 bases, and 8 bases lay in between. Germline V gives CDR1 SGHNT, CDR2 YYREEE (reference sequence). CDR3 in amino acids: CASSLVGPNYGYTF. The DNA of the CDR3 is TGTGCCAGCAGCTTGGTTGGGCCGAACTATGGCTACACCTTC.

The genes are TRBV9 and TRBJ2-6; TRBD1 matches 7 bases. Per the germline V gene, CDR1 is SGDLS and CDR2 is YYNGEE. The CDR3 length is 20 residues. V lost 3 bases and J lost 0; bases outside the gene matches: 15. CDR3 sequence (DNA): TGTGCCAGCAGCGCCCCCATTATACCGGGACAGATCTCTGGGGCCAACGTCCTGACTTTC. It codes for CASSAPIIPGQISGANVLTF.

The sample holds a few counts of this clone. V and J are TRBV6-1 and TRBJ1-5; D is unresolved. This CDR3 has 14 amino acids. Trimming cost V 2 bases and J 4 bases, with 9 bases left between them. CDR1 MNHNS and CDR2 SASEGT come from the germline V gene. The CDR3: CASSENWENQPQHF. In DNA form, the CDR3 reads TGTGCCAGCAGTGAAAACTGGGAGAATCAGCCCCAGCATTTT.

This chain links TRBV5-4 with TRBJ2-3; 7 bases match TRBD1. CDR3 length equals 14 residues. V gave up 6 bases and J gave up 5 bases; unmatched junction bases: 9. Germline CDR1 and CDR2: SGHNT and YYREEE (reference sequence). This CDR3 is CASKRQGEGDTQYF. The CDR3 DNA sequence: TGTGCCAGCAAAAGACAGGGCGAAGGAGATACGCAGTATTTT. Full variable domain (remainder filled in from reference TRBV5-4 and TRBJ2-3): ETGVTQSPTHLIKTRGQQVTLRCSSQSGHNTVSWYQQALGQGPQFIFQYYREEENGRGNFPPRFSGLQFPNYSSELNVNALELDDSALYLCASKRQGEGDTQYFGPGTRLTVL.

This chain joins TRBV6-6 and TRBJ2-5; 13 nucleotides align to TRBD2. The V segment lost 6 bases and the J segment 4 bases; nucleotides outside the gene matches: 8. Germline loops: CDR1 MNHNY, CDR2 SVGAGI (reference sequence). The CDR3 runs to 16 residues. As DNA, the CDR3 is TGTGCCAGCAGCCACGGACTAGCGGGAGAAGGAGAGACCCAGTACTTC. This gives the protein CASSHGLAGEGETQYF.

J is TRBJ2-7 and V is TRBV6-5, with D possibly being TRBD2 (6 bases). The CDR3 is 16 residues long. Trimming removed 1 base from V and 2 bases from J, with 15 bases in between. Germline CDR1 and CDR2: MNHEY and SVGAGI. Here the CDR3 reads CASSYYPRRGPYEQYF. CDR3 coding DNA: TGTGCCAGCAGTTACTATCCGCGGCGGGGTCCCTACGAGCAGTACTTC.

This clone was recorded once. The chain carries TRBV9 and TRBJ2-1; 8 nucleotides align to TRBD2. Germline assignment: CDR1 SGDLS and CDR2 YYNGEE. J gave up 4 bases and V 3 bases, and 15 bases lay outside the gene matches. This CDR3 comprises 18 residues. The CDR3 loop is CASSAPYEAGAPYNEQFF. The CDR3 bases are TGTGCCAGCAGCGCCCCTTATGAAGCGGGGGCACCTTACAATGAGCAGTTCTTC.

The chain employs TRBV6-1 and TRBJ1-5, with 8 bases matching TRBD1. This CDR3 has 20 amino acids. V lost 1 base and J lost 9; bases outside the gene matches: 23. The germline V gene has CDR1 MNHNS and CDR2 SASEGT. This CDR3 reads CASSEEWGRAGGSWIGPQHF. The CDR3 nucleotides read TGTGCCAGCAGTGAAGAATGGGGGAGGGCAGGGGGCTCTTGGATTGGGCCCCAGCATTTT.

The chain is built from TRBV18 and TRBJ2-7, with 8 bases aligning to TRBD1. Germline V gene lookup returns CDR1 KGHSH and CDR2 LQKENI. Germline trimming cut 3 bases from V and 3 bases from J; bases unmatched to any gene: 7. The CDR3 has 15 residues. CDR3 sequence: CASSPGQGRDYEQYF. CDR3 bases: TGTGCCAGCTCACCTGGACAGGGCAGAGACTACGAGCAGTACTTC. Full variable domain (missing parts from reference TRBV18 and TRBJ2-7): NAGVMQNPRHLVRRRGQEARLRCSPMKGHSHVYWYRQLPEEGLKFMVYLQKENIIDESGMPKERFSAEFPKEGPSILRIQQVVRGDSAAYFCASSPGQGRDYEQYFGPGTRLTVT.